The clone carrying this T cell receptor (beta chain) was seen many times. Its specificity is not known. Approximately 510 ng RNA was reverse transcribed with alpha and beta constant-region primers. Alpha and beta chain libraries were made separately by chain-specific third strand synthesis with multiplexing indices. TCRdb re-analysed the 5' RACE reads in MiXCR, keeping a single row per CDR3 protein. The top ten clones hold roughly 39% of a sample with some 14,000 distinct CDR3 sequences, 10% to 15% of them seen once. The sample comes from a study of HIV-infected patients and healthy controls. At the level of the study: The CD4:CD8 ratio increased slightly in early therapy, but CD8 counts showed no consistent change. About 65% of the sixteen became undetectable by the second bleed, and all after another year of therapy. The study, taken as a whole, reports: Healthy controls carried many MAIT alpha-chain CDR3s, while HIV+ repertoires had few. In HIV-infected patients, the apparent post-therapy Gini index recovery did not replicate in size-matched data.

Antiretroviral therapy had run roughly three months, about 14 weeks, before follow-up blood collection. Whole blood was used without fractionation, so all unsorted peripheral T cells were included. Trimming took off 0 bases at V and 6 bases at J, with 17 bases between the two ends. In germline, CDR1 is LNHNV, CDR2 YYDKDF (reference sequence). The CDR3 totals 16 residues. The sample here was blood, taken during antiretroviral therapy. V is TRBV15 and J is TRBJ1-1; D uncertain. The clonotype was recovered from an adult with HIV infection. The donor label of this sample is uncertain. CDR3 bases: TGTGCCACCAGCAGAGATTATGACATTTTCAGCTCTGAAGCTTTCTTT. It yields the protein CATSRDYDIFSSEAFF.